This is a list of T cell receptor beta chains from one sample in a study of post-analysis software for immune sequencing data. TCRdb ran MiXCR on the PCR reads and lists one entry per CDR3 protein. The sample has 650,000 to 850,000 distinct CDR3 sequences, approximately 50% seen once. Sequenced material: blood. The receptors shown here come from a girl between 5 and 17 years old with multiple sclerosis. The CDR3 runs from the conserved cysteine through the conserved F or W. A D gene is named only where the DNA matches it firmly. Only some rows state a clone size, as once, few, many or a class for expanded clones.

d_call	j_call	clone_size	v_call	cdr3_nt	cdr3_aa
TRBD1	TRBJ2-7	NA	TRBV25-1	TGTGCCAGCAGGGCCGACAGGGGTGGTTCCGAGCAGTACTTC	CASRADRGGSEQYF
NA	TRBJ2-3	NA	TRBV28	TGTGCCAGCAGTCCTCCCCAGGGTCCTACTAGCACAGATACGCAGTATTTT	CASSPPQGPTSTDTQYF
NA	TRBJ1-4	NA	TRBV12-3/TRBV12-4	TGTGCCAGCAGTTTGGGAGGGAGGAATGAAAAACTGTTTTTT	CASSLGGRNEKLFF
NA	TRBJ2-3	few	TRBV20-1	TGCAGTGCTAGAGATGCGGGCGCGGGCGATACGCAGTATTTT	CSARDAGAGDTQYF
NA	TRBJ1-2	few	TRBV7-2	TGTGCCAGCAGCTTAGGTGGGAGTGGCGGCTACACCTTC	CASSLGGSGGYTF
NA	TRBJ2-3	NA	TRBV29-1	TGCAGCGTCGCCGGGACCATCACAGATACGCAGTATTTT	CSVAGTITDTQYF
NA	TRBJ2-1	NA	TRBV5-1	TGCGCCAGCAGCGTGGGAGTTGAGCAGTTCTTC	CASSVGVEQFF
NA	TRBJ2-3	NA	TRBV15	TGTGCCACCAGCACTGCGGATACGCAGTATTTT	CATSTADTQYF
TRBD2	TRBJ2-5	few	TRBV6-5	TGTGCCAGCAGTTACACGAGACTAGCGGGAGAAGAGACCCAGTACTTC	CASSYTRLAGEETQYF
TRBD1	TRBJ1-1	few	TRBV5-1	TGCGCCAGCAGCCCCACCGGGACAGGGGTTAATGAAGCTTTCTTT	CASSPTGTGVNEAFF
TRBD2	TRBJ2-5	NA	TRBV5-1	TGCGCCAGCAGCTTGGCGCTAGCGGCAGAGCAGTACTTC	CASSLALAAEQYF
NA	TRBJ2-5	once	TRBV20-1	TGCAGTGCAAGGACAGTAGGACAGACCCAGTACTTC	CSARTVGQTQYF
NA	TRBJ2-7	NA	TRBV12-3/TRBV12-4	TGTGCCAGCAGTTGGGGCGGGATCGGCTCCTACGAGCAGTACTTC	CASSWGGIGSYEQYF
TRBD1	TRBJ2-7	NA	TRBV5-1	TGCGCCAGCAGCTGGGGACAGGTAGGCGAGCAGTACTTC	CASSWGQVGEQYF
TRBD2	TRBJ2-5	NA	TRBV18	TGTGCCAGCTCACCACGGCGACTAGCGGAGATCCAAGAGACCCAGTACTTC	CASSPRRLAEIQETQYF
TRBD2	TRBJ2-7	NA	TRBV7-9	TGTGCCAGCAGCCTGGCGGACGGGGGGATCTCCTACGAGCAGTACTTC	CASSLADGGISYEQYF
NA	TRBJ2-3	NA	TRBV29-1	TGCACCTTCGGACGGGGGTCCACAGGTACGCAGTATTTT	CTFGRGSTGTQYF
NA	TRBJ1-1	few	TRBV5-6	TGTGCCAGCAGCACCGGGACGGACTTAATGAACACTGAAGCTTTCTTT	CASSTGTDLMNTEAFF
TRBD1	TRBJ1-4	NA	TRBV7-3	TGTGCCAGCAGCCTCCTACAGGGGCCGATGGTGGCTAATGAAAAACTGTTTTTT	CASSLLQGPMVANEKLFF
NA	TRBJ2-7	NA	TRBV14	TGTGCCAGCAGCCAAGACTGGCGGGGAGTTCCTATCTCCTACGAGCAGTACTTC	CASSQDWRGVPISYEQYF
TRBD1	TRBJ2-1	NA	TRBV5-1	TGCGCCAGCAGCTTAGGACAGGCAAACAATGAGCAGTTCTTC	CASSLGQANNEQFF
NA	TRBJ2-3	few	TRBV5-5	TGTGCCAGCAGCTTACCAGAGTACCCAGATACGCAGTATTTT	CASSLPEYPDTQYF
TRBD2	TRBJ2-5	NA	TRBV27	TGTGCCAGCAGTTTATCAGGACTAGCAGAGACCCAGTACTTC	CASSLSGLAETQYF
NA	TRBJ2-1	once	TRBV20-1	TGCAGTGCTAGAGATACTTCGACTAGCAATGAGCAGTTCTTC	CSARDTSTSNEQFF
TRBD1	TRBJ1-1	once	TRBV20-1	TGCAGTGCTAGAGAACGACGACAGGGGATTTTAGCTTTCTTT	CSARERRQGILAFF
NA	TRBJ2-4	few	TRBV7-8	TGTGCCAGCAGCTTCAGTGGGACCGTCGCAGAGCAGTACTTC	CASSFSGTVAEQYF
TRBD2	TRBJ2-3	NA	TRBV20-1	TGCAGTGCTAGCAACCCCACTAGCGGGGCGGGGGATACGCAGTATTTT	CSASNPTSGAGDTQYF
NA	TRBJ2-1	NA	TRBV12-5	TGTGCTAGTGGTTTGGTTTCCGCCGGGTATGAGCAGTTCTTC	CASGLVSAGYEQFF
NA	TRBJ1-2	few	TRBV5-5	TGTGCCAGCAGCTTGGTGTTGAAAGGATCGGCTGTCGGCTACACCTTC	CASSLVLKGSAVGYTF
NA	TRBJ2-5	NA	TRBV7-8	TGTGCCAGCAGCTTAGTCGTGGGGCTCCAAGAGACCCAGTACTTC	CASSLVVGLQETQYF
TRBD1	TRBJ1-4	few	TRBV4-1	TGCGCCAGCAGCCAGCCCGGGACAGGGTCGGCTAATGAAAAACTGTTTTTT	CASSQPGTGSANEKLFF
NA	TRBJ1-2	NA	TRBV6-6	TGTGCCAGCAGTACAGCCGGGACGTCCTATGGCTACACCTTC	CASSTAGTSYGYTF
NA	TRBJ2-7	NA	TRBV2	TGTGCCAGCAGTGTCCACAGGGCGAACGAGCAGTACTTC	CASSVHRANEQYF
TRBD2	TRBJ2-7	few	TRBV11-2	TGTGCCAGCAGCGGGACTAGCGGGCTTACCTACGAGCAGTACTTC	CASSGTSGLTYEQYF
NA	TRBJ1-6	few	TRBV20-1	TGCAGTGCTAGACCCGGGACTGCGAGCTCACCCCTCCACTTT	CSARPGTASSPLHF
TRBD1	TRBJ2-1	NA	TRBV10-1	TGCGCCAGCAGTGTGGACCCAGGGGGCAATGAGCAGTTCTTC	CASSVDPGGNEQFF
NA	TRBJ2-1	NA	TRBV20-1	TGCAGTGCTAGTACAGGACCCTCCTACAATGAGCAGTTCTTC	CSASTGPSYNEQFF
NA	TRBJ2-1	NA	TRBV7-2	TGTGCCAGCAGCGCCGGGACCGCGCTGAATGAGCAGTTCTTC	CASSAGTALNEQFF
TRBD1	TRBJ1-2	few	TRBV29-1	TGCAGCGTCCCGGACAGGGGACTCTATGGCTACACCTTC	CSVPDRGLYGYTF
NA	TRBJ1-1	NA	TRBV11-2	TGTGCCAGCAGCGCAGCCGGGACAACTGAAGCTTTCTTT	CASSAAGTTEAFF
TRBD2	TRBJ2-1	NA	TRBV29-1	TGCAGCGTTGCAAGGAGCCGGGGGGGAGACAGTGAGCAGTTCTTC	CSVARSRGGDSEQFF
NA	TRBJ2-2	few	TRBV7-2	TGTGCCAGCAGCTTAGGTCCAGCGGGGAACACCGGGGAGCTGTTTTTT	CASSLGPAGNTGELFF
NA	TRBJ1-2	few	TRBV25-1	TGTGCCAGCAGCGGGACACTGAACTATGGCTACACCTTC	CASSGTLNYGYTF
NA	TRBJ2-7	NA	TRBV20-1	TGCAGTGCTAGAGATGGCGGGACGGTTACCTACGAGCAGTACTTC	CSARDGGTVTYEQYF
TRBD2	TRBJ2-7	NA	TRBV10-3	TGTGCCATCAGGGGGACTAGCGGGAGTAACGAGCAGTACTTC	CAIRGTSGSNEQYF